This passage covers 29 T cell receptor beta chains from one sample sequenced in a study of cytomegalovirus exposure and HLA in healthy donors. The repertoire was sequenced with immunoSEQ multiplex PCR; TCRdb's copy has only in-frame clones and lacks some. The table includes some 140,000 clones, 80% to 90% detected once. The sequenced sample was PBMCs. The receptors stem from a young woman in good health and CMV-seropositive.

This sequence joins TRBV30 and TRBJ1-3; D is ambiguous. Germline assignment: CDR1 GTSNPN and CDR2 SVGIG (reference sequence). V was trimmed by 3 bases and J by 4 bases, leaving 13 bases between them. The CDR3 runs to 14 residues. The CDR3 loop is CAWRENEAGNTIYF. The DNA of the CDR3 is TGTGCCTGGAGGGAAAATGAAGCGGGAAACACCATATATTTT.

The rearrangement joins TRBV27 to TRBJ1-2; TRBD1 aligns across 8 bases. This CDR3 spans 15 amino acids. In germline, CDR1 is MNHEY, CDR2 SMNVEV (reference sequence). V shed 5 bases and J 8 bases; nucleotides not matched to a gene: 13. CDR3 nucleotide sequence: TGTGCCAGCAGTCCAGGGACAGGCCCCGGTGTAGGCTACACCTTC. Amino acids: CASSPGTGPGVGYTF.

CDR3 DNA sequence: TGTGCCAGCAGCTCCGGACAGGCTAGCACAGATACGCAGTATTTT. Its protein product is CASSSGQASTDTQYF. The chain couples TRBV13 to TRBJ2-3, with TRBD1 matching over 7 bases. The CDR3 sequence is 15 residues long. The V and J ends lost 4 bases and 0 bases, in that order; junction bases with no gene match: 4. Germline V gene lookup returns CDR1 PRHDT and CDR2 FYEKMQ (reference sequence).

The DNA of the CDR3 is TGTGCCAGCAGCTCCCGAGGCAATCAGCCCCAGCATTTT. Its translation: CASSSRGNQPQHF. The chain joins TRBV7-9 to TRBJ1-5, with unresolved D. The CDR3 spans 13 residues. From germline, CDR1 is SEHNR and CDR2 FQNEAQ (reference sequence). Trimming took 4 bases from V and 2 from J, leaving 6 bases between them.

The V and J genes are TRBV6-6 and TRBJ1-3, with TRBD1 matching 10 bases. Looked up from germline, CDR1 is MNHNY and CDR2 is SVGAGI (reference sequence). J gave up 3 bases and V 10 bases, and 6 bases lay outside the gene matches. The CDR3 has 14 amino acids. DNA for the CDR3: TGTGCCACCAGGGGGACAGGGGATGGAAACACCATATATTTT. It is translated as CATRGTGDGNTIYF.

The CDR3 DNA reads TGTGCCAGCAGCTCGGCGGGGCTCGCAGATACGCAGTATTTT. Translation gives CASSSAGLADTQYF. The chain is built from TRBV7-9 and TRBJ2-3; D may be TRBD2 (6 bases). Trimming pared 4 bases from V and 4 bases from J, leaving 12 bases between. CDR1 is SEHNR, CDR2 FQNEAQ, per germline (reference sequence). This CDR3 has 14 amino acids.

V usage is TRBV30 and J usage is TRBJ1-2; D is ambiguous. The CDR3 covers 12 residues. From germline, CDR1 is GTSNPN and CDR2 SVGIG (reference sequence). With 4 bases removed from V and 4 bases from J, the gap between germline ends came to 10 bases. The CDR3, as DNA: TGTGCCTGGAATGGACTCTCCTATGGCTACACCTTC. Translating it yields CAWNGLSYGYTF.

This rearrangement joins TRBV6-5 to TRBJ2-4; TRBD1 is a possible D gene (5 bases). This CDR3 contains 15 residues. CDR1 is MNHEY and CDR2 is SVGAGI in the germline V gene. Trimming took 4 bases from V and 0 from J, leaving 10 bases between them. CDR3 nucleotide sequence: TGTGCCAGCAGTTCAGGGAAACTAGCCAAAAACATTCAGTACTTC. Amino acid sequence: CASSSGKLAKNIQYF.

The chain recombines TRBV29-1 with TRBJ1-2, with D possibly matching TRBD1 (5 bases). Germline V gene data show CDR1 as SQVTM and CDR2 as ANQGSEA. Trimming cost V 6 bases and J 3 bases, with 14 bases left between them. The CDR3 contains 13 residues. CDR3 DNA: TGCAGCGTCCCGACAGAATGGGACTATGGCTACACCTTC. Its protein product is CSVPTEWDYGYTF. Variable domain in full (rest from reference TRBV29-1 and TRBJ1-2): SAVISQKPSRDICQRGTSLTIQCQVDSQVTMMFWYRQQPGQSLTLIATANQGSEATYESGFVIDKFPISRPNLTFSTLTVSNMSPEDSSIYLCSVPTEWDYGYTFGSGTRLTVV.

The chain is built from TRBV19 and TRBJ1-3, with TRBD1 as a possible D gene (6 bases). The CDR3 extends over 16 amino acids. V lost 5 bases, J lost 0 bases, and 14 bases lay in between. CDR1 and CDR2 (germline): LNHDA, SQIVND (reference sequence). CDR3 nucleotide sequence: TGTGCCAGTAGTCTACAGGGTACGATCTCTGGAAACACCATATATTTT. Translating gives CASSLQGTISGNTIYF.

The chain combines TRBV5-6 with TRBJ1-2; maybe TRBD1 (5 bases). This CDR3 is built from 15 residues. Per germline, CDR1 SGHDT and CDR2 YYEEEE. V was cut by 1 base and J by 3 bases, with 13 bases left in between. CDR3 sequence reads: CASSLLKGRDYGYTF. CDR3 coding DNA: TGTGCCAGCAGCTTGTTAAAGGGGAGGGACTATGGCTACACCTTC. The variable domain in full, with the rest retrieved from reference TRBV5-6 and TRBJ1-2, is DAGVTQSPTHLIKTRGQQVTLRCSPKSGHDTVSWYQQALGQGPQFIFQYYEEEERQRGNFPDRFSGHQFPNYSSELNVNALLLGDSALYLCASSLLKGRDYGYTFGSGTRLTVV.

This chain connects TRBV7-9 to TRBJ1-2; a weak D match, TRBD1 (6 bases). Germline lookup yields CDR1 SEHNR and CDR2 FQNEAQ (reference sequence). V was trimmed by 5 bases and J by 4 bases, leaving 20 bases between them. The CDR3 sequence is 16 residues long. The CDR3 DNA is TGTGCCAGCAGCCGAGACGCGGTCAACAGGGTCTATGGCTACACCTTC. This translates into CASSRDAVNRVYGYTF.

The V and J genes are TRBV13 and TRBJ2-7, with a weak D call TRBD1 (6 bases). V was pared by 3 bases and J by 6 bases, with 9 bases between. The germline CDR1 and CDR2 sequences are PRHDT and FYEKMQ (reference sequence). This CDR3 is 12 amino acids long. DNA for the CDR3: TGTGCCAGCAGCTTCAGGGGTATCGAGCAGTACTTC. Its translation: CASSFRGIEQYF.

Here the CDR3 DNA reads TGTGCCTGGAGTTGGCTAGCGGGGGTGGCCGGGGAGCTGTTTTTT. Its translation: CAWSWLAGVAGELFF. This chain joins TRBV30 and TRBJ2-2, with 10 bases aligning to TRBD2. The germline V gene encodes CDR1 GTSNPN and CDR2 SVGIG (reference sequence). V shed 2 bases and J 6 bases; nucleotides not matched to a gene: 6. The CDR3 contains 15 residues.

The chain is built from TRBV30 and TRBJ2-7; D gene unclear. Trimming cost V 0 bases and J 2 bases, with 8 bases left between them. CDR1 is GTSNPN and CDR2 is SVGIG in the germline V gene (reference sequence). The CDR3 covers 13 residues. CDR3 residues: CAWSVDSTYEQYF. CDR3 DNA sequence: TGTGCCTGGAGTGTAGACTCAACCTACGAGCAGTACTTC.

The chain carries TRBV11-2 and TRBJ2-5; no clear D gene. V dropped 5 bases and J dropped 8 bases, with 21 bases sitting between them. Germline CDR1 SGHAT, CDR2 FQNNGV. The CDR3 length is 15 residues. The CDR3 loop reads CASSLLQAWVLTQYF. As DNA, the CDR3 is TGTGCCAGCAGCCTGCTGCAGGCCTGGGTGTTAACCCAGTACTTC.

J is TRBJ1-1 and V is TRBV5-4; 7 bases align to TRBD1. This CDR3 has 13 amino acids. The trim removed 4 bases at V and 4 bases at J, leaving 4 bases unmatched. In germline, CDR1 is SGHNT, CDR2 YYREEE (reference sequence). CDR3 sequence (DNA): TGTGCCAGCAGCCGACAGGGTACCACTGAAGCTTTCTTT. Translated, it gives CASSRQGTTEAFF.

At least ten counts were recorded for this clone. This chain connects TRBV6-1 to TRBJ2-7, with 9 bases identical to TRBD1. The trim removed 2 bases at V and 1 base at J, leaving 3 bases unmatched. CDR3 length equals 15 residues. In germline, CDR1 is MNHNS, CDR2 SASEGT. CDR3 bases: TGTGCCAGCAGTGAAACAGGGGGCGCATCCTACGAGCAGTACTTC. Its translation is CASSETGGASYEQYF.

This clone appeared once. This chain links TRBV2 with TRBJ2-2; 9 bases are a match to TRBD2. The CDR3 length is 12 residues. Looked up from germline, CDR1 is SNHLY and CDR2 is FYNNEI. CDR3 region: CATKRGAGELFF. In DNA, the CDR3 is TGTGCGACTAAGCGGGGGGCCGGGGAGCTGTTTTTT.

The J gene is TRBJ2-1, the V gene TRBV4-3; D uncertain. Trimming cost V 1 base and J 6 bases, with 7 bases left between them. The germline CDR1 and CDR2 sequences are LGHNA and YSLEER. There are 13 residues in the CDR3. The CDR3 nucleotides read TGCGCCAGCAGCCAAGTAGAGTCCAATGAGCAGTTCTTC. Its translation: CASSQVESNEQFF.

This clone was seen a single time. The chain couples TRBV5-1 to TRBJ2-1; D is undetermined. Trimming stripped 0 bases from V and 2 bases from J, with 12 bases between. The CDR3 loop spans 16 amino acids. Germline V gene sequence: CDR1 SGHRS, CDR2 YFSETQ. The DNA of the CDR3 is TGCGCCAGCAGCTTGGGGCAGCCAGGCCCCTACAATGAGCAGTTCTTC. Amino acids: CASSLGQPGPYNEQFF. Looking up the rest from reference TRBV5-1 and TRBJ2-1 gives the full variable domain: KAGVTQTPRYLIKTRGQQVTLSCSPISGHRSVSWYQQTPGQGLQFLFEYFSETQRNKGNFPGRFSGRQFSNSRSEMNVSTLELGDSALYLCASSLGQPGPYNEQFFGPGTRLTVL.

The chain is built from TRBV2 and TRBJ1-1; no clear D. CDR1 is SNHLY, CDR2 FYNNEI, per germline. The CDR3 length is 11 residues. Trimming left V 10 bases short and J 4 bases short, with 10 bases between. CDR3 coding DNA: TGTGCCACCCCCCCGAGCACTGAAGCTTTCTTT. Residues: CATPPSTEAFF. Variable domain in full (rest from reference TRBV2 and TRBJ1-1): EPEVTQTPSHQVTQMGQEVILRCVPISNHLYFYWYRQILGQKVEFLVSFYNNEISEKSEIFDDQFSVERPDGSNFTLKIRSTKLEDSAMYFCATPPSTEAFFGQGTRLTVV.

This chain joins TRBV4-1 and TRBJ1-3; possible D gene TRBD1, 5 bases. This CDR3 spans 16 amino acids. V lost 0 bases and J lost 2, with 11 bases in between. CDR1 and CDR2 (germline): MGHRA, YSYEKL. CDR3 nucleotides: TGCGCCAGCAGCCAAGATCTACGGGGGGCTGGAAACACCATATATTTT. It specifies CASSQDLRGAGNTIYF.

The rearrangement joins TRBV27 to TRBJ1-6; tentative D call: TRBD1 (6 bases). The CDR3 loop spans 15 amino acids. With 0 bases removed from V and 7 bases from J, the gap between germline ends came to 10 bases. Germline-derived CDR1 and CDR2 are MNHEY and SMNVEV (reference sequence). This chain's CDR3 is CASSLSAGVNSPLHF. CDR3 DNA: TGTGCCAGCAGTTTATCAGCAGGGGTAAATTCACCCCTCCACTTT.

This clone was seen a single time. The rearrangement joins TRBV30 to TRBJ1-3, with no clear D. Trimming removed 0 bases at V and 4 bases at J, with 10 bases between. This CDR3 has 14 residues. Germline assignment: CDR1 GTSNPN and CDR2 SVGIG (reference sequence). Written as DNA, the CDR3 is TGTGCCTGGAGTGTATCCCGCAGAGGAAACACCATATATTTT. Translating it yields CAWSVSRRGNTIYF. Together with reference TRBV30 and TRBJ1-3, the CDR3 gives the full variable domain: SQTIHQWPATLVQPVGSPLSLECTVEGTSNPNLYWYRQAAGRGLQLLFYSVGIGQISSEVPQNLSASRPQDRQFILSSKKLLLSDSGFYLCAWSVSRRGNTIYFGEGSWLTVV.

The CDR3 DNA follows: TGTGCCAGCAGCTTTATGCTGGCTGGTCTAGAGACCCAGTACTTC. This codes for CASSFMLAGLETQYF. This sequence joins TRBV7-6 and TRBJ2-5; D call uncertain. The CDR3 runs to 15 residues. Trimming cost V 3 bases and J 4 bases, with 15 bases left between them. Germline loops: CDR1 SGHVS, CDR2 FNYEAQ. Based on the CDR3 plus reference TRBV7-6 and TRBJ2-5, the full variable domain is GAGVSQSPRYKVTKRGQDVALRCDPISGHVSLYWYRQALGQGPEFLTYFNYEAQQDKSGLPNDRFSAERPEGSISTLTIQRTEQRDSAMYRCASSFMLAGLETQYFGPGTRLLVL.

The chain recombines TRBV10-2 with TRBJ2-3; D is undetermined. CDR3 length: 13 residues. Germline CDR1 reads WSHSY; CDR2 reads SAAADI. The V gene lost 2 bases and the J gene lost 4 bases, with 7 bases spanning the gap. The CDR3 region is CASSEAGPDTQYF. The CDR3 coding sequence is TGCGCCAGCAGTGAGGCAGGTCCAGATACGCAGTATTTT.

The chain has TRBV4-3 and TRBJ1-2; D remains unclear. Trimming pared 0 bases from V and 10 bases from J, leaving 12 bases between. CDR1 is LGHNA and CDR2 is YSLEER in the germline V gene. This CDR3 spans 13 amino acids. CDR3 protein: CASSQERATPYTF. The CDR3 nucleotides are TGCGCCAGCAGCCAAGAGCGAGCGACTCCCTACACCTTC.

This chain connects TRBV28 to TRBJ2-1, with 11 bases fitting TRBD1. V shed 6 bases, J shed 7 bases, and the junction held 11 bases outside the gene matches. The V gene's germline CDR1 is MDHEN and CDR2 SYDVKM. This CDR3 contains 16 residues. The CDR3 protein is CASRRDRGSGKNEQFF. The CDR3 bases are TGTGCCAGCAGGAGGGACAGGGGGAGTGGTAAGAATGAGCAGTTCTTC.